A single sample gave rise to the 14 T cell receptor beta chains below, sequenced in a study of Ad26.COV2.S vaccination and SARS-CoV-2 variants. The data were produced by immunoSEQ multiplex PCR, yet TCRdb's version contains in-frame clones alone and is incomplete. Among nearly 95,000 clones, approximately 82% were seen once, and the ten largest hold about 15%. The sequences come from peripheral blood, collected after recovery from COVID-19. These receptors all come from a human donor who had recovered from COVID-19.

The V gene is TRBV9, the J gene TRBJ2-5; either TRBD1 or TRBD2 may fit D (5 bases each). V was cut by 5 bases and J by 4 bases, with 18 bases left in between. The CDR3 sequence is 15 residues long. Germline V gene lookup returns CDR1 SGDLS and CDR2 YYNGEE. This CDR3 reads CASSTPRGGPETQYF. CDR3 bases: TGTGCCAGCAGTACCCCGAGGGGCGGCCCAGAGACCCAGTACTTC. Filled out from reference TRBV9 and TRBJ2-5, the complete variable domain reads DSGVTQTPKHLITATGQRVTLRCSPRSGDLSVYWYQQSLDQGLQFLIQYYNGEERAKGNILERFSAQQFPDLHSELNLSSLELGDSALYFCASSTPRGGPETQYFGPGTRLLVL.

The J gene is TRBJ2-1, the V gene TRBV7-3, with 10 bases that match TRBD2. V was pared by 6 bases and J by 0 bases, with 11 bases of the junction left unmatched. The CDR3 spans 18 residues. Germline assignment: CDR1 SGHTA and CDR2 FQGTGA. The CDR3 spells CASRPEGASGSSYNEQFF. CDR3 DNA sequence: TGTGCCAGCAGACCCGAAGGGGCTAGCGGGAGCTCCTACAATGAGCAGTTCTTC. The whole variable domain, filled in from reference TRBV7-3 and TRBJ2-1, reads GAGVSQTPSNKVTEKGKYVELRCDPISGHTALYWYRQSLGQGPEFLIYFQGTGAADDSGLPNDRFFAVRPEGSVSTLKIQRTERGDSAVYLCASRPEGASGSSYNEQFFGPGTRLTVL.

The CDR3 sequence: CASSIGSGLSGYTF. The CDR3, as DNA: TGTGCCAGTAGTATCGGGAGTGGGCTGTCTGGCTACACCTTC. The chain joins TRBV19 to TRBJ1-2, with no clear D. V gave up 3 bases and J gave up 7 bases, with 15 bases separating them. There are 14 residues in the CDR3. Looked up from germline, CDR1 is LNHDA and CDR2 is SQIVND (reference sequence).

This chain connects TRBV6-2 or TRBV6-3 to TRBJ2-2, with 8 bases matching TRBD2. CDR3 size: 19 residues. Germline V gives CDR1 MNHEY, CDR2 SVGEGT. Trimming took 2 bases from V and 1 from J; bases not matched to a gene: 12. The CDR3 reads CASSYQGLGRVGNTGELFF. For the CDR3, the DNA is TGTGCCAGCAGTTACCAGGGACTAGGGCGCGTGGGGAACACCGGGGAGCTGTTTTTT.

This clone was recorded a few times. At the DNA level, this CDR3 is encoded by other sequences in the same sample as well. This sequence joins TRBV7-9 and TRBJ2-1; D may be TRBD2 (6 bases). The germline V gene has CDR1 SEHNR and CDR2 FQNEAQ (reference sequence). The V end was cut by 1 base, the J end by 6 bases, with 13 bases between. This CDR3 has 15 amino acids. CDR3 in amino acids: CASSLVGGGGNEQFF. The CDR3 DNA sequence: TGTGCCAGCAGCTTAGTTGGGGGAGGAGGCAATGAGCAGTTCTTC.

The chain employs TRBV4-3 and TRBJ2-3, with 8 bases matching TRBD2. The length of the CDR3 is 15 residues. Germline V gene sequence: CDR1 LGHNA, CDR2 YSLEER. V shed 4 bases and J 6 bases; nucleotides not matched to a gene: 9. For the CDR3, the DNA is TGCGCCAGCAGCCGCGATGGGACTAGAATGGATACGCAGTATTTT. It is translated as CASSRDGTRMDTQYF.

This rearrangement joins TRBV5-1 to TRBJ2-1; a possible D gene is TRBD2 (5 bases). The CDR3 has 15 amino acids. Germline CDR1 and CDR2: SGHRS and YFSETQ. V was pared by 4 bases and J by 3 bases, with 14 bases between. The CDR3 DNA sequence: TGCGCCAGCAGCGGCAGCGGCAGCTTCTACAATGAGCAGTTCTTC. It specifies CASSGSGSFYNEQFF.

J is TRBJ1-1 and V is TRBV4-2; D ambiguous. The germline V gene has CDR1 LGHNA and CDR2 YNFKEQ. The CDR3 contains 15 residues. Trimming stripped 0 bases from V and 0 bases from J, with 8 bases between. CDR3: CASSQEVTLNTEAFF. DNA of the CDR3: TGTGCCAGCAGCCAAGAAGTGACATTGAACACTGAAGCTTTCTTT.

The chain couples TRBV4-3 to TRBJ1-1; D call uncertain. CDR3 size: 17 residues. CDR1 LGHNA and CDR2 YSLEER come from the germline V gene. Trimming removed 0 bases at V and 5 bases at J, with 19 bases between. CDR3 region: CASSQEVWNLLGTEAFF. The CDR3 DNA reads TGCGCCAGCAGCCAAGAGGTATGGAACTTACTGGGGACTGAAGCTTTCTTT.

The chain combines TRBV5-4 with TRBJ2-2; 8 bases line up with TRBD2. V lost 4 bases, J lost 4 bases, and 6 bases stayed unmatched. The CDR3 covers 15 residues. The germline V gene has CDR1 SGHNT and CDR2 YYREEE (reference sequence). CDR3 sequence reads: CASSPALAGTGELFF. The CDR3 bases are TGTGCCAGCAGCCCGGCGCTAGCGGGCACCGGGGAGCTGTTTTTT.

This clone was observed a few times. The J gene is TRBJ2-7, the V gene TRBV6-5; D not certain. CDR3 length equals 11 residues. CDR1 and CDR2 from the germline V gene are MNHEY and SVGAGI. The V and J ends lost 7 bases and 2 bases respectively, with 6 bases between them. The CDR3 DNA sequence: TGTGCCAGCAAAAAAGCCTACGAGCAGTACTTC. As protein: CASKKAYEQYF.

V and J are TRBV10-3 and TRBJ2-7; D might be TRBD2 (6 bases). Trimming cost V 11 bases and J 0 bases, with 20 bases left between them. This CDR3 comprises 15 residues. In germline, CDR1 is ENHRY, CDR2 SYGVKD. CDR3 coding DNA: TGTGCCGTCCGGATAGAAGGGAGGAGCTCCTACGAGCAGTACTTC. Residues: CAVRIEGRSSYEQYF.

This chain links TRBV11-2 with TRBJ2-7, with TRBD1 matching over 7 bases. V was clipped by 5 bases and J by 0 bases; unmatched bases: 7. This CDR3 has 15 amino acids. CDR1 SGHAT and CDR2 FQNNGV come from the germline V gene. The CDR3 is CASSDTGVYSYEQYF. The DNA of the CDR3 is TGTGCCAGCAGCGACACAGGGGTTTACTCCTACGAGCAGTACTTC.

This clone has just one count. The V and J genes are TRBV27 and TRBJ2-2; D not certain. The CDR3 covers 14 residues. Trimming left V 4 bases short and J 8 bases short, with 14 bases between. Germline V gives CDR1 MNHEY, CDR2 SMNVEV (reference sequence). This chain's CDR3 is CASSYTSALGELFF. Written as DNA, the CDR3 is TGTGCCAGCAGTTACACATCGGCGTTGGGGGAGCTGTTTTTT.